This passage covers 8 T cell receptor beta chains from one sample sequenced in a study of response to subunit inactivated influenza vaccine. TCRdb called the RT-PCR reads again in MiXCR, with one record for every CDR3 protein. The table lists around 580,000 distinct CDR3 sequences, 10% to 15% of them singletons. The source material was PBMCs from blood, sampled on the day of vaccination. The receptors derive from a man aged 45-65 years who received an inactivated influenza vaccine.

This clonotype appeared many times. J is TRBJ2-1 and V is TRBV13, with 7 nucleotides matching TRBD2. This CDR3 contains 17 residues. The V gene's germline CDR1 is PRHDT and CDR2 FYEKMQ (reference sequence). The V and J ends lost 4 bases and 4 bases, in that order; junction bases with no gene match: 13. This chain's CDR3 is CASSSRASGSRYNEQFF. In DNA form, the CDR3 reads TGTGCCAGCAGCTCACGTGCTAGCGGCTCGAGATACAATGAGCAGTTCTTC.

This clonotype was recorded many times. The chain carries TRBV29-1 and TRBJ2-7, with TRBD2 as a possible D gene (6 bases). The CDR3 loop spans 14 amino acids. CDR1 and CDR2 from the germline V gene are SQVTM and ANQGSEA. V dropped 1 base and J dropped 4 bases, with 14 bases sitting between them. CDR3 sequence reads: CSVEVSGQGYEQYF. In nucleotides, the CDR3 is TGCAGCGTTGAAGTTAGCGGCCAGGGATACGAGCAGTACTTC.

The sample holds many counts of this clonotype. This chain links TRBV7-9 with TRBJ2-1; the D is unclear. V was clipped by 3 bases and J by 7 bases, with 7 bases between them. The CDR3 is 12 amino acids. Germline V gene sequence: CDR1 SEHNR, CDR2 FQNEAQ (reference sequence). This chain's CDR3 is CASSFLGNEQFF. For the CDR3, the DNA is TGTGCCAGCAGCTTTCTGGGAAATGAGCAGTTCTTC.

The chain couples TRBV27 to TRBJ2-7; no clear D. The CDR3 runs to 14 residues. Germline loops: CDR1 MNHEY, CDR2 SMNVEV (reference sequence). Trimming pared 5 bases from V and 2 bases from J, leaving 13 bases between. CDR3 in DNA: TGTGCCAGCAGTCCCACTAAGGTGCCCTACGAGCAGTACTTC. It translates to CASSPTKVPYEQYF.

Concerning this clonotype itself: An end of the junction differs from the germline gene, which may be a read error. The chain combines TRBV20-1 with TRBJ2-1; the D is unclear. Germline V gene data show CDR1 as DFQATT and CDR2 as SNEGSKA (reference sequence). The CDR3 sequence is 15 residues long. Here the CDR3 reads CCARDLGRLDNEQFF. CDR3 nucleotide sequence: TGCTGTGCTAGAGATCTAGGGCGGCTTGACAATGAGCAGTTCTTC.

CDR3 coding DNA: TGTGCCAGCAGCTTAGATAGCGGGACCCTCAATGAGCAGTTCTTC. Amino acid sequence: CASSLDSGTLNEQFF. The chain joins TRBV11-3 to TRBJ2-1; 8 bases are shared with TRBD2. With 0 bases clipped from V and 6 bases from J, the junction kept 4 bases outside the gene matches. Germline V gene lookup returns CDR1 SGHNT and CDR2 YENEEA. This CDR3 spans 15 amino acids. Supplemented by reference TRBV11-3 and TRBJ2-1, the full variable domain reads EAGVVQSPRYKIIEKKQPVAFWCNPISGHNTLYWYLQNLGQGPELLIRYENEEAVDDSQLPKDRFSAERLKGVDSTLKIQPAELGDSAVYLCASSLDSGTLNEQFFGPGTRLTVL.

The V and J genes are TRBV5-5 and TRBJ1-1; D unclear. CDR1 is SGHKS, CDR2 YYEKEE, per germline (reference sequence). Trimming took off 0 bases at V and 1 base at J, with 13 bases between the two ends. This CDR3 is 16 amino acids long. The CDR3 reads CASSLVTNWENTEAFF. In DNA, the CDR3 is TGTGCCAGCAGCTTGGTCACTAACTGGGAGAACACTGAAGCTTTCTTT.

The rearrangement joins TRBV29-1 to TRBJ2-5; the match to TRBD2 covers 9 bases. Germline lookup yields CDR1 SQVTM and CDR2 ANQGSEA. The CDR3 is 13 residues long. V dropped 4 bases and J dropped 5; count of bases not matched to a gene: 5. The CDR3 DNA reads TGCAGCGTTGGTGGGCGGGAGGGGGAGACCCAGTACTTC. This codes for CSVGGREGETQYF.